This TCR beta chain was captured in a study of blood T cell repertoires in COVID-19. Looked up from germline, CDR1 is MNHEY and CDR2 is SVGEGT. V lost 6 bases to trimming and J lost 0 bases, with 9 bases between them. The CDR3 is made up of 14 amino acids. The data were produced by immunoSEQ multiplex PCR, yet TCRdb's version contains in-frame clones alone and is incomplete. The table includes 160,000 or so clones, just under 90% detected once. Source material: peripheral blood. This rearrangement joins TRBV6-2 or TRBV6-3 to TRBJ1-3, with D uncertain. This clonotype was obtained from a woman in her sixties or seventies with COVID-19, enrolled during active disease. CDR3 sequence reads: CASSFSLSGNTIYF. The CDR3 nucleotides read TGTGCCAGCAGCTTTAGCCTCTCTGGAAACACCATATATTTT.